This T cell receptor beta chain emerged from a study of blood T cell repertoires in COVID-19. On the study more broadly: In each case, the material was cDNA or gDNA derived from T cells, B-cell-depleted T cells, or PBMCs.

There are 14 residues in the CDR3. The germline V gene encodes CDR1 SGHNT and CDR2 YENEEA. The trim removed 2 bases at V and 3 bases at J, leaving 0 bases unmatched. Participant reports of clinical history set cohort assignment. TCRdb keeps only in-frame clones here, not all; method: immunoSEQ multiplex PCR. The data contain around 300,000 clones, about 89% of them singletons. The TCR originated in a woman aged 40 to 50 who had recovered from COVID-19. The chain carries TRBV11-3 and TRBJ2-1; 8 bases agree with TRBD2. Specimen: PBMCs or T cells enriched from blood (not recorded which). The CDR3 loop is CASSLSGGYNEQFF. CDR3 sequence (DNA): TGTGCCAGCAGCTTAAGCGGGGGCTACAATGAGCAGTTCTTC.